Following are 7 T cell receptor beta chains from one sample sequenced in a study of T cells in Graves' hyperthyroidism and ophthalmopathy. There were TCR beta CDR3 regions amplified from RNA transcripts. First-round RT-PCR with HTBI primers amplified the TCR CDR3 region. TCRdb ran MiXCR on the multiplex PCR reads and lists one entry per CDR3 protein. This table holds over 500,000 distinct CDR3 sequences, 15% to 20% found once. Sample: blood. The origin of the receptors is a woman aged 25-40 years with Graves' ophthalmopathy.

The sample holds many counts of this clonotype. The chain joins TRBV7-8 to TRBJ2-5; D possibly corresponds to TRBD1 (5 bases). Deletions cut 2 bases from V and 5 bases from J, with 15 bases between. The CDR3 consists of 15 residues. Germline V gene sequence: CDR1 SGHVS, CDR2 FQNEAQ. The CDR3 DNA follows: TGTGCCAGCAGCTTACGCATGGGCAGGGCCGAGACCCAGTACTTC. Translation: CASSLRMGRAETQYF.

This chain connects TRBV5-6 to TRBJ1-5, with D possibly TRBD1 on 5 matching bases. V lost 3 bases, J lost 0 bases, and 10 bases lay in between. CDR1 SGHDT and CDR2 YYEEEE come from the germline V gene. The CDR3 has 15 residues. The DNA for the CDR3 is TGTGCCAGCAGCTGGCAGGGAGATAGCAATCAGCCCCAGCATTTT. Translation: CASSWQGDSNQPQHF.

This clonotype was detected many times. This sequence joins TRBV18 and TRBJ2-3; D not certain. Trimming pared 8 bases from V and 5 bases from J, leaving 17 bases between. This CDR3 contains 14 residues. CDR1 and CDR2 from the germline V gene are KGHSH and LQKENI. Here the CDR3 DNA reads TGTGCCAGCCGATTCGGTCCTTTGGGAGATACGCAGTATTTT. Its translation is CASRFGPLGDTQYF.

This clonotype was counted at least ten times. This chain uses TRBV2 with TRBJ2-3; TRBD2 is a possible D gene (5 bases). Per the germline V gene, CDR1 is SNHLY and CDR2 is FYNNEI. Trimming took off 4 bases at V and 5 bases at J, with 16 bases between the two ends. CDR3 length: 15 residues. Here the CDR3 reads CASSVNPTKRDTQYF. The CDR3 DNA reads as TGTGCCAGCAGTGTTAATCCGACTAAACGAGATACGCAGTATTTT. The whole variable domain, remainder taken from reference TRBV2 and TRBJ2-3, is EPEVTQTPSHQVTQMGQEVILRCVPISNHLYFYWYRQILGQKVEFLVSFYNNEISEKSEIFDDQFSVERPDGSNFTLKIRSTKLEDSAMYFCASSVNPTKRDTQYFGPGTRLTVL.

This clonotype was counted once. The CDR3: CATLLSHSNQPQHF. The CDR3 nucleotides read TGTGCCACCTTGCTCAGCCATAGCAATCAGCCCCAGCATTTT. V gene TRBV6-1 combines with J gene TRBJ1-5, with D unresolved. V was pared by 10 bases and J by 0 bases, with 13 bases between. Looked up from germline, CDR1 is MNHNS and CDR2 is SASEGT. This CDR3 has 14 residues.

There are many counts of this clonotype. The chain has TRBV30 and TRBJ2-3; 7 bases map to TRBD2. V was pared by 2 bases and J by 5 bases, with 1 base of the junction left unmatched. This CDR3 comprises 12 residues. Per germline, CDR1 GTSNPN and CDR2 SVGIG (reference sequence). CDR3 sequence reads: CAWSLAGDTQYF. CDR3 nucleotide sequence: TGTGCCTGGAGTTTAGCGGGAGATACGCAGTATTTT.

Note on this clonotype: Possible read error: a much larger clone is one base away. V gene TRBV20-1 combines with J gene TRBJ2-1; 7 bases are a match to TRBD2. The germline V gene has CDR1 DFQATT and CDR2 SNEGSKA (reference sequence). The CDR3 loop spans 14 amino acids. J was trimmed by 0 bases and V by 3 bases; bases with no gene match: 2. The DNA for the CDR3 is TGCAGTGCTAGTGGGGGGGGCTCCTACAATGAGCAGTTCTTC. This gives the protein CSASGGGSYNEQFF.